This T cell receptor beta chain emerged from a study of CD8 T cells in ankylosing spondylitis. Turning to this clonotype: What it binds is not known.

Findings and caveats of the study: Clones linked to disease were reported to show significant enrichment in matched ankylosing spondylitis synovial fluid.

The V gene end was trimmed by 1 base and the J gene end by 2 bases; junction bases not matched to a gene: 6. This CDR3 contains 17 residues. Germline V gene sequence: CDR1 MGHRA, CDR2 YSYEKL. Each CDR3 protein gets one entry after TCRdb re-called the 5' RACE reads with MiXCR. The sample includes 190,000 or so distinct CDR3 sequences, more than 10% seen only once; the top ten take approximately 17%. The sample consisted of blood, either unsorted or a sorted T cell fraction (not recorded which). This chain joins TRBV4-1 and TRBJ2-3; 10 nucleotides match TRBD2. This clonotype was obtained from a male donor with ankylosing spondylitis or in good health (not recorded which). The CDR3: CASSQGSGGPYTDTQYF. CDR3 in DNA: TGCGCCAGCAGCCAAGGTAGCGGGGGGCCGTACACAGATACGCAGTATTTT.